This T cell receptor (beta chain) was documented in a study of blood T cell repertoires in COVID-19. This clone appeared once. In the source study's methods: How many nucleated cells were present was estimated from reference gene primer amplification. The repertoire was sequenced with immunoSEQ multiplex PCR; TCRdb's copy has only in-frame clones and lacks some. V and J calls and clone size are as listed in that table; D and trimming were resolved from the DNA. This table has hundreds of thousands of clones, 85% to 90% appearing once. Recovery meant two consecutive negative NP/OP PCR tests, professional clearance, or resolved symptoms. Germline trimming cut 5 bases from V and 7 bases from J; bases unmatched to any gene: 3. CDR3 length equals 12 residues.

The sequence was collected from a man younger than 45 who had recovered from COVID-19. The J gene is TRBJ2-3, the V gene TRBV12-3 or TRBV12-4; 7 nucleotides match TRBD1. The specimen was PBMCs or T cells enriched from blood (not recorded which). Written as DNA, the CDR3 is TGTGCCAGCAGTCAACAGGGGAATACGCAGTATTTT. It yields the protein CASSQQGNTQYF.